This is a list of T cell receptor beta chains from one sample in a study of spatial heterogeneity in lung cancer. MiXCR, applied by TCRdb to the 5' RACE reads, yields one record per CDR3 protein. The repertoire holds 5,200 or so distinct CDR3 sequences, with 6.5% to 7.5% as singletons. The source was lung tumor tissue, collected at surgery. Receptor source: a male donor with early-stage non-small cell lung cancer. The conserved cysteine and the conserved F or W are not part of the CDR3 here.

ASSYIGEETQY TRBV7-3
ASSTGPTDTQY TRBV12-3/TRBV12-4
ASSYGTGGYNEQF TRBV6-5
ASSYSSQAAYEQY TRBV6-5
AISAGLGRYEQY TRBV10-3
ASSRQGNTGELF TRBV5-1
ASSTGVGGNTGELF TRBV2
ASNLLAGPPYEQY TRBV5-5
ASSEPGTGRYTQY TRBV25-1
ASSADRSNTEAF TRBV5-1
ASWTGNTGELF TRBV5-1
ASSPTSGQGTAYGYT TRBV7-2
ASIYTRGIPEAF TRBV2
ASSFVRGSGGYT TRBV6-5
ASSTGTGSSYNEQF TRBV7-3
SGALGGGQETQY TRBV29-1
ASSYSRVYEQY TRBV6-5